This T cell receptor (beta chain) came from a study of blood T cell repertoires in COVID-19. Looking at the study overall: Sample material is recorded as cDNA or gDNA derived from T cells, B-cell-depleted T cells, or PBMCs.

Authors' analysis steps: Amplification from reference gene primers served as the basis for estimated nucleated cell counts. Sequencing used immunoSEQ multiplex PCR; TCRdb keeps in-frame clones, though not all of them. The DNA gave D and trimming, while V, J and clone size come from that table. This sample carries 150,000 to 200,000 clones, about 84% of them seen once, and the ten largest clones take roughly 18%. What was sequenced was peripheral blood. This clonotype was obtained from a person aged 65 to 79 with COVID-19, enrolled during active disease.

The CDR3 reads CASSFSGRERETQYF. The CDR3, as DNA: TGTGCCAGCAGTTTTAGCGGGAGGGAGAGAGAGACCCAGTACTTC. This chain uses TRBV6-5 with TRBJ2-5; 11 bases are shared with TRBD2. Trimming took 4 bases from V and 4 from J; bases not matched to a gene: 5. In germline, CDR1 is MNHEY, CDR2 SVGAGI. CDR3 length: 15 residues.